This record covers a single T cell receptor (beta chain). Its specificity is not known. This sample is part of a study of T-cell reconstitution after alpha-beta-depleted transplantation in children. This sample's TCRbeta library carried unique molecular identifier barcodes. TCRdb reprocessed the PCR reads via MiXCR and lists one record per CDR3 protein. The data contain about 870,000 distinct CDR3 sequences, approximately 15% of them singletons. Trimming took off 6 bases at V and 2 bases at J, with 14 bases between the two ends. The CDR3 is made up of 14 amino acids. Germline V gene lookup returns CDR1 MNHNS and CDR2 SASEGT. Findings and limits, study-wide: Day-60 TCRbeta diversity that was high in some patients was derived from surviving recipient T cells and thymic progenitors. Most T-cell counts and diversity one year after the transplant came from T cells that were newly produced.

The chain carries TRBV6-1 and TRBJ2-7; D possibly uses TRBD1 or TRBD2 (5 bases each). The sample here was PBMCs, mostly from graft donor cells, taken 360 days after TCRalphabeta/CD19-depleted stem cell transplant. The sequence derives from a male patient under 18 who had a stem cell transplant for acute lymphoblastic leukemia, so the T cells may come from the graft donor. CDR3 DNA sequence: TGTGCCAGCAGCGAACCCGGGACGGCCTACGAGCAGTACTTC. This gives the protein CASSEPGTAYEQYF.